This T cell receptor beta chain derives from a study of blood T cells in healthy people across ages. Details on this clonotype: The antigen is undetermined.

Healthy Caucasian individuals from Russia aged about 6 to 90 served as donors. The authors isolated at least 7 million PBMCs per sample. With a J-beta primer mix and a sample-barcoded 5' primer, a second PCR ran about 6 to 11 cycles. MiXCR was run by TCRdb on the 5' RACE reads, yielding one entry per CDR3 protein. Of 1.5 million to 1.8 million distinct CDR3 sequences listed, approximately 42% are singletons. Whole-study findings and limits: Across the age range, TCR beta diversity per million T cells fell in a roughly linear way.

The CDR3 totals 15 residues. With 6 bases clipped from V and 8 bases from J, the junction kept 6 bases outside the gene matches. Looked up from germline, CDR1 is MNHEY and CDR2 is SVGEGT. V and J are TRBV6-2 or TRBV6-3 and TRBJ2-1, with 14 bases fitting TRBD2. Input material: blood. This TCR was sampled from a woman aged 18-35 years in good health. In nucleotides, the CDR3 is TGTGCCAGCAGCAAGGGACTAGCGGGAGTAGATGAGCAGTTCTTC. The encoded protein is CASSKGLAGVDEQFF.